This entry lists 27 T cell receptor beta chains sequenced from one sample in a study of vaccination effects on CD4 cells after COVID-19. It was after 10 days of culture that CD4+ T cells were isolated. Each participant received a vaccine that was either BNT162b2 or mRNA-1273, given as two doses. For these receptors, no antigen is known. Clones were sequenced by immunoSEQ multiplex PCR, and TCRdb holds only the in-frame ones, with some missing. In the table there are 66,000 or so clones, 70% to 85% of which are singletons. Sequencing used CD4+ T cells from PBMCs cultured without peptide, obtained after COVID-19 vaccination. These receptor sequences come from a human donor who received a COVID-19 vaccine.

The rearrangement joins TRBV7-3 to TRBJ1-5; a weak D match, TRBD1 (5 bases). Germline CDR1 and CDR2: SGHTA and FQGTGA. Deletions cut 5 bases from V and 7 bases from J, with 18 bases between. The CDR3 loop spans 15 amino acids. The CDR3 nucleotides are TGTGCCAGCAGCATCAAGACAGAGAGCGTCCAGCCCCAGCATTTT. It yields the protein CASSIKTESVQPQHF.

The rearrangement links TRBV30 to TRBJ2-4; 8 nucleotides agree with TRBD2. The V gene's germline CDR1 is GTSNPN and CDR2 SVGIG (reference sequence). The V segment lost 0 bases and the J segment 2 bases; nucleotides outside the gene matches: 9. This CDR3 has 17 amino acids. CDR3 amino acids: CAWSVARGGRSKNIQYF. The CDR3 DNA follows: TGTGCCTGGAGTGTCGCTCGGGGGGGCCGGTCCAAAAACATTCAGTACTTC. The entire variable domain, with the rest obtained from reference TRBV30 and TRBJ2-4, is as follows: SQTIHQWPATLVQPVGSPLSLECTVEGTSNPNLYWYRQAAGRGLQLLFYSVGIGQISSEVPQNLSASRPQDRQFILSSKKLLLSDSGFYLCAWSVARGGRSKNIQYFGAGTRLSVL.

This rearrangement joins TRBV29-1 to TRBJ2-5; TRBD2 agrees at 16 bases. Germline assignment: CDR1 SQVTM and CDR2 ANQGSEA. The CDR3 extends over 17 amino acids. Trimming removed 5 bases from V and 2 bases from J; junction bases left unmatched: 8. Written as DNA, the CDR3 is TGCAGCGTTCCCGGGACTAGCGGGGGGGCCCGTCAAGAGACCCAGTACTTC. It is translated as CSVPGTSGGARQETQYF.

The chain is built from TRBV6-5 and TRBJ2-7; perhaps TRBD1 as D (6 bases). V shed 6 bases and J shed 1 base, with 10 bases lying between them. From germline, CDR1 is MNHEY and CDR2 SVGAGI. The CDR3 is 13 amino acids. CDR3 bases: TGTGCCAGCAGCAACGGACAGTCCTACGAGCAGTACGTC. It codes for CASSNGQSYEQYV.

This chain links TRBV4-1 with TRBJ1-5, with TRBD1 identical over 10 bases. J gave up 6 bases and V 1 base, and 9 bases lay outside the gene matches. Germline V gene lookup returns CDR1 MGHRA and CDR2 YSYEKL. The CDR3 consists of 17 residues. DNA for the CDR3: TGCGCCAGCAGCCAAGCCAGACAGGGGGCGGCGGGTCAGCCCCAGCATTTT. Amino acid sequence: CASSQARQGAAGQPQHF.

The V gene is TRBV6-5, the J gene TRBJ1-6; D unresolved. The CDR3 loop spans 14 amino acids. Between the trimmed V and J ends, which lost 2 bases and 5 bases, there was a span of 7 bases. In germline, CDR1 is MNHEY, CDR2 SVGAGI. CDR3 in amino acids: CASSYRRDNSPLHF. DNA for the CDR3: TGTGCCAGCAGTTACCGACGGGATAATTCACCCCTCCACTTT.

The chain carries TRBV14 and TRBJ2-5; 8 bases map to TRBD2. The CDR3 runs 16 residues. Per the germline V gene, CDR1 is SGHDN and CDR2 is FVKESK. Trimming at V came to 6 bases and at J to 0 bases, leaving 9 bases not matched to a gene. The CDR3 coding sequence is TGTGCCAGCAGGGCTTCGAAGCGGGGGTACCAAGAGACCCAGTACTTC. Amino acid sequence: CASRASKRGYQETQYF.

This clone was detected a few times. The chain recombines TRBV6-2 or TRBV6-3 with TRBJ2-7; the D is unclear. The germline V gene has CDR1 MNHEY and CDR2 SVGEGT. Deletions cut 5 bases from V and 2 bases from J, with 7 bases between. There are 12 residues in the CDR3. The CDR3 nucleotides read TGTGCCAGCAGTCCAGGAACCTACGAGCAGTACGTC. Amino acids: CASSPGTYEQYV.

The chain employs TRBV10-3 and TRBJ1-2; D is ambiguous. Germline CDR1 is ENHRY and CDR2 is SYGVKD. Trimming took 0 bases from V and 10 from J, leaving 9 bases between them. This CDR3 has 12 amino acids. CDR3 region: CAISESLDYYTF. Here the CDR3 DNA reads TGTGCCATCAGTGAGTCGCTGGATTACTACACCTTC.

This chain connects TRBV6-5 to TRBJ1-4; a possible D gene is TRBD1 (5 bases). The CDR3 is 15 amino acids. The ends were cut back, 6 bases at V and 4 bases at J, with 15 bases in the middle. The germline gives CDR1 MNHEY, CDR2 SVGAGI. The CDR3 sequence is CASRTLGTGNEKLFF. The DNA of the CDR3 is TGTGCCAGCAGAACACTCGGGACGGGTAATGAAAAACTGTTTTTT.

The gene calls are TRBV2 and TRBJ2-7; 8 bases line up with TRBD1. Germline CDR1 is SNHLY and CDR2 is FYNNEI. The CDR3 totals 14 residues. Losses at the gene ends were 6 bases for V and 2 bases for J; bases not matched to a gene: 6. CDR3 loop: CASSRTGTTYEQYV. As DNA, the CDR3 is TGTGCCAGCAGCCGGACAGGGACCACCTACGAGCAGTACGTC.

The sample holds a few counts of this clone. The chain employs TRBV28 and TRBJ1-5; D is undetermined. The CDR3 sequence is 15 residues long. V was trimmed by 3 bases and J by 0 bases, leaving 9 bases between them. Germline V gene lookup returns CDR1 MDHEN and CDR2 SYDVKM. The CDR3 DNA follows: TGTGCCAGCAGTTTTTCGGCACATAGCAATCAGCCCCAGCATTTT. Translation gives CASSFSAHSNQPQHF.

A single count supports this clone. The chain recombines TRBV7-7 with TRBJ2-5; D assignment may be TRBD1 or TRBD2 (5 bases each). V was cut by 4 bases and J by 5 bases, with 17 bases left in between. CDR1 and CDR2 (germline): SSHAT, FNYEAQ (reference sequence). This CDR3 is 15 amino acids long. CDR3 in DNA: TGTGCCAGCAGCTCCCAATTCGGGGCAGCGGAGACCCAGTACTTC. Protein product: CASSSQFGAAETQYF.

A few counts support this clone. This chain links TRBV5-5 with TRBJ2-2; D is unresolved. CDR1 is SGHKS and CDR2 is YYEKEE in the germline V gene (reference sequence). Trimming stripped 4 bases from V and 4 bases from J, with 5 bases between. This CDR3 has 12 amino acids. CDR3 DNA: TGTGCCAGCAGCGTATCCACCGGGGAGCTGTTTTTT. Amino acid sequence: CASSVSTGELFF. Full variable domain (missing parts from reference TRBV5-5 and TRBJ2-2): DAGVTQSPTHLIKTRGQQVTLRCSPISGHKSVSWYQQVLGQGPQFIFQYYEKEERGRGNFPDRFSARQFPNYSSELNVNALLLGDSALYLCASSVSTGELFFGEGSRLTVL.

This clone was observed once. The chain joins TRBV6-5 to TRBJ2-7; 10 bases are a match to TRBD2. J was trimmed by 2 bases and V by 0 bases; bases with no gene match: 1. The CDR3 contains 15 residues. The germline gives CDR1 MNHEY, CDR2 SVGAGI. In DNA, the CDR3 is TGTGCCAGCAGTTACTCAGCGGGGGGGCCCTACGAGCAGTACGTC. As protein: CASSYSAGGPYEQYV.

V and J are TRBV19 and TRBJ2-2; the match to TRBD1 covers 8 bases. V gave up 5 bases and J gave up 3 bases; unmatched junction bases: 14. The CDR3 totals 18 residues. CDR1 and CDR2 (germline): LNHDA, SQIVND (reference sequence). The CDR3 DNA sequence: TGTGCCAGTAGTCACCACAGGGGGGATCGAGGGCACACCGGGGAGCTGTTTTTT. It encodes CASSHHRGDRGHTGELFF.

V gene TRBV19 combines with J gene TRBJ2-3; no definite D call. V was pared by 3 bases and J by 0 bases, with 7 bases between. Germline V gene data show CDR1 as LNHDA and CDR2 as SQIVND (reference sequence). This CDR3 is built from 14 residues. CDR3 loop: CASSIVASTDTQYF. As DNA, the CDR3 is TGTGCCAGTAGTATCGTAGCTAGCACAGATACGCAGTATTTT.

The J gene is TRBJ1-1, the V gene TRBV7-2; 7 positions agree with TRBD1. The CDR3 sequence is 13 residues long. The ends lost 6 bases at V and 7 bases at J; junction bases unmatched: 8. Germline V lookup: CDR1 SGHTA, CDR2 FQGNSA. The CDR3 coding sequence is TGTGCCAGCAGATCAATCCACAGGGGTGAAGCTTTCTTT. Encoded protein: CASRSIHRGEAFF.

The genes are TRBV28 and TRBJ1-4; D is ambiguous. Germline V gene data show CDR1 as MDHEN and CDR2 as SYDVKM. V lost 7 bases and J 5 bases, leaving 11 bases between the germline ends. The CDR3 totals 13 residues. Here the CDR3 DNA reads TGTGCCAGCATGGACGGCTCCAATGAAAAACTGTTTTTT. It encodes CASMDGSNEKLFF. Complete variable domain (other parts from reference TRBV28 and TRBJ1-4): DVKVTQSSRYLVKRTGEKVFLECVQDMDHENMFWYRQDPGLGLRLIYFSYDVKMKEKGDIPEGYSVSREKKERFSLILESASTNQTSMYLCASMDGSNEKLFFGSGTQLSVL.

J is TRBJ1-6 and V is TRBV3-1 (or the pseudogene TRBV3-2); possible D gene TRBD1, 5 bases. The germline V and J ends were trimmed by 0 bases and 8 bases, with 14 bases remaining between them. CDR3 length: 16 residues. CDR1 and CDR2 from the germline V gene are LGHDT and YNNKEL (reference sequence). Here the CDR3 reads CASSQDLGQVHSPLHF. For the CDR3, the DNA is TGTGCCAGCAGCCAAGATCTGGGGCAGGTTCATTCACCCCTCCACTTT.

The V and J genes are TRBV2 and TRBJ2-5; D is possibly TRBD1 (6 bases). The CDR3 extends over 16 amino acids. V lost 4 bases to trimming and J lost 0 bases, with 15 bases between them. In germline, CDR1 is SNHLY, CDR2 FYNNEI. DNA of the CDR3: TGTGCCAGCAGTGTCGCACCAGGGGATTACCAAGAGACCCAGTACTTC. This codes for CASSVAPGDYQETQYF.

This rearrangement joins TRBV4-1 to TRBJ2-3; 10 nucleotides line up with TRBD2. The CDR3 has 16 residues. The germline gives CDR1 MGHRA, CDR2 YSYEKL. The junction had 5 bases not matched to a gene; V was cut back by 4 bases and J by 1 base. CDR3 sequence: CASSLLAGERTDTQYF. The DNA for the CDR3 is TGCGCCAGCAGCCTCCTAGCGGGGGAACGCACAGATACGCAGTATTTT.

In DNA form, the CDR3 reads TGTGCCAGCAGTACCGCAGGGTATGGCTACACCTTC. It specifies CASSTAGYGYTF. This sequence joins TRBV6-5 and TRBJ1-2; D possibly corresponds to TRBD1 (5 bases). The CDR3 contains 12 residues. The germline CDR1 and CDR2 sequences are MNHEY and SVGAGI. Trimming stripped 5 bases from V and 5 bases from J, with 9 bases between.

The CDR3 sequence: CASSLVSGGITGELFF. For the CDR3, the DNA is TGTGCCAGCAGCTTAGTTAGCGGGGGGATCACCGGGGAGCTGTTTTTT. The chain links TRBV7-2 to TRBJ2-2; 10 bases match TRBD2. With 1 base clipped from V and 4 bases from J, the junction kept 3 bases outside the gene matches. Germline lookup yields CDR1 SGHTA and CDR2 FQGNSA. The CDR3 extends over 16 amino acids.

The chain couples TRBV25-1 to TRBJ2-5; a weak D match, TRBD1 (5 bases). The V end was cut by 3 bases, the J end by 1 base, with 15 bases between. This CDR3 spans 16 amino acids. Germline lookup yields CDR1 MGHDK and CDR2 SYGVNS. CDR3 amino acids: CASSDSPRTSQETQYF. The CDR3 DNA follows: TGTGCCAGCAGTGACTCCCCGAGGACATCCCAAGAGACCCAGTACTTC.

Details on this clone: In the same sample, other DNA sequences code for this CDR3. As DNA, the CDR3 is TGTGCCACCAGTCCAGCGGGGGGCCAAGAGACCCAGTACTTC. Its translation: CATSPAGGQETQYF. This chain links TRBV24-1 with TRBJ2-5, with TRBD2 matching 9 bases. Unmatched junction bases numbered 2, after V lost 6 bases and J lost 1 base. The CDR3 runs to 14 residues. From germline, CDR1 is KGHDR and CDR2 SFDVKD.

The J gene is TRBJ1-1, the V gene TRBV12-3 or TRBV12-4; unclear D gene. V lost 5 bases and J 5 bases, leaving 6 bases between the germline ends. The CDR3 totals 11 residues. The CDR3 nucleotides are TGTGCCAGCAGTCCAAGGACTGAAGCTTTCTTT. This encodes CASSPRTEAFF.